The 11 T cell receptor beta chains given below trace back to one sample, sequenced in a study of cytomegalovirus exposure and HLA in healthy donors. Sequencing was performed with immunoSEQ multiplex PCR; in TCRdb, only in-frame clones are kept and a portion is missing. This table has some 130,000 clones, approximately 84% appearing once. Input material: PBMCs. These receptors were collected from a man aged 30 to 39 in good health and CMV-seropositive.

This clone appeared a few times. The V gene is TRBV29-1, the J gene TRBJ2-2, with D possibly matching TRBD1 (5 bases). V was clipped by 3 bases and J by 4 bases, with 9 bases between them. The CDR3 is 13 residues long. Germline CDR1 is SQVTM and CDR2 is ANQGSEA. DNA of the CDR3: TGCAGCGTTGACAGGGAAAGCACCGGGGAGCTGTTTTTT. Translated: CSVDRESTGELFF.

This chain links TRBV7-6 with TRBJ1-2; D is possibly TRBD1 (6 bases). Germline CDR1 reads SGHVS; CDR2 reads FNYEAQ. The V gene lost 5 bases and the J gene lost 5 bases, with 18 bases spanning the gap. This CDR3 spans 15 amino acids. The CDR3 DNA reads as TGTGCCAGCAGCCCAAAGCCGGACAGTACTTATGGCTACACCTTC. Translating gives CASSPKPDSTYGYTF.

This sequence joins TRBV5-1 and TRBJ2-5; tentative D call: TRBD1 (5 bases). Germline-derived CDR1 and CDR2 are SGHRS and YFSETQ. The CDR3 covers 15 residues. V shed 2 bases and J shed 5 bases, with 16 bases lying between them. The CDR3 protein is CASSFGAFLRETQYF. DNA for the CDR3: TGCGCCAGCAGCTTTGGGGCTTTCCTGAGGGAGACCCAGTACTTC.

J is TRBJ2-2 and V is TRBV5-6; 8 nucleotides match TRBD1. After removal of 0 bases from V and 8 bases from J, the junction contained 6 bases not matched to a gene. Germline V CDR1 and CDR2: SGHDT, YYEEEE. The CDR3 is 15 residues long. This chain's CDR3 is CASSLEGRGLGELFF. The DNA of the CDR3 is TGTGCCAGCAGCTTGGAAGGCAGGGGGCTAGGGGAGCTGTTTTTT. Based on the CDR3 plus reference TRBV5-6 and TRBJ2-2, the full variable domain is DAGVTQSPTHLIKTRGQQVTLRCSPKSGHDTVSWYQQALGQGPQFIFQYYEEEERQRGNFPDRFSGHQFPNYSSELNVNALLLGDSALYLCASSLEGRGLGELFFGEGSRLTVL.

V is TRBV7-5 and J is TRBJ2-2; the tabulated D call, TRBD2, remains unverified against the DNA. TRBV7-5 represents a pseudogene. CDR3 length: 15 amino acids. The CDR3 DNA sequence: TGTGTCAGAAGCTTAGCACTAGCGGAGACCGGGGAGCTGTTTTTT. It is translated as CVRSLALAETGELFF.

The rearrangement uses TRBV15 and TRBJ2-3; 8 bases fit TRBD2. Germline V gene sequence: CDR1 LNHNV, CDR2 YYDKDF (reference sequence). The CDR3 has 14 residues. V lost 4 bases and J lost 4; bases outside the gene matches: 4. The CDR3 nucleotides read TGTGCCACCAGCACCAGCGGGAGCTCAGATACGCAGTATTTT. Translated: CATSTSGSSDTQYF.

The chain recombines TRBV25-1 with TRBJ1-5; no definite D call. The CDR3 contains 12 residues. Germline loops: CDR1 MGHDK, CDR2 SYGVNS. V lost 7 bases and J 4 bases, leaving 8 bases between the germline ends. The CDR3 bases are TGTGCCAGCAATTACGGGAATCAGCCCCAGCATTTT. Amino acids: CASNYGNQPQHF.

The V gene is TRBV7-2, the J gene TRBJ1-3; a possible D gene is TRBD1 (6 bases). This CDR3 comprises 15 residues. Germline values: CDR1 SGHTA, CDR2 FQGNSA. V was clipped by 4 bases and J by 0 bases, with 10 bases between them. CDR3 nucleotide sequence: TGTGCCAGCAGCTGGACAGTGCCCTCTGGAAACACCATATATTTT. Translation gives CASSWTVPSGNTIYF.

This rearrangement joins TRBV5-4 to TRBJ1-1; tentative D call: TRBD1 (6 bases). Germline V gene sequence: CDR1 SGHNT, CDR2 YYREEE (reference sequence). The CDR3 consists of 14 residues. Deletions cut 4 bases from V and 3 bases from J, with 13 bases between. CDR3 nucleotide sequence: TGTGCCAGCAGCCCGGGACAAAGGGACACTGAAGCTTTCTTT. The encoded protein is CASSPGQRDTEAFF. The complete variable domain, with remaining parts taken from reference TRBV5-4 and TRBJ1-1, reads ETGVTQSPTHLIKTRGQQVTLRCSSQSGHNTVSWYQQALGQGPQFIFQYYREEENGRGNFPPRFSGLQFPNYSSELNVNALELDDSALYLCASSPGQRDTEAFFGQGTRLTVV.

The chain employs TRBV6-5 and TRBJ2-1, with D possibly being TRBD1 (6 bases). The CDR3 has 13 residues. The germline gives CDR1 MNHEY, CDR2 SVGAGI. V was clipped by 6 bases and J by 9 bases, with 15 bases between them. Written as DNA, the CDR3 is TGTGCCAGCAGGGGCAGGGGTGGCAGTGAGCAGTTCTTC. Amino acids: CASRGRGGSEQFF.

The chain uses TRBV10-2 and TRBJ2-7, with D uncertain. The CDR3 totals 14 residues. CDR1 and CDR2 (germline): WSHSY, SAAADI. Trimming stripped 8 bases from V and 3 bases from J, with 17 bases between. The CDR3 DNA sequence: TGCGCCAGCTCCTCCTCGTCAAGCGACTACGAGCAGTACTTC. This encodes CASSSSSSDYEQYF.